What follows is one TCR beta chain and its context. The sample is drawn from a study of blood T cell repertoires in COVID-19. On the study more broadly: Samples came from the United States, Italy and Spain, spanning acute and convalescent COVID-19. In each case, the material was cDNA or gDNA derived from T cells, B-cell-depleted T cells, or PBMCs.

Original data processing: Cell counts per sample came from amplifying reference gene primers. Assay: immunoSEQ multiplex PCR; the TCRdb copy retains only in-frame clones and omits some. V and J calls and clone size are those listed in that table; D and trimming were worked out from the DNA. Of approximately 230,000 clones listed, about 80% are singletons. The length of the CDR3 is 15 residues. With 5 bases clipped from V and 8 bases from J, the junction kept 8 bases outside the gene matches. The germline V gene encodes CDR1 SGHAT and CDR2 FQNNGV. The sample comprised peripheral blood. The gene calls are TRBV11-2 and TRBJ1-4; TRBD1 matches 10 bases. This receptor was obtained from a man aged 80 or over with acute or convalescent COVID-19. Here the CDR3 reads CASSPDRGRGEKLFF. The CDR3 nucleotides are TGTGCCAGCAGCCCAGACAGGGGGCGCGGGGAAAAACTGTTTTTT.